This TCR beta chain originates from a study of vaccination and CD4 T cells after COVID-19. At the level of the study: Control cultures were given a CEFX pool, an HIV-1 Nef pool, or no peptide.

Oncomine TCR Beta short-read sequencing was applied to DNA from cultured CD4+ T cells. TCRdb passed the PCR reads through MiXCR, listing each CDR3 protein once. The sample shows approximately 17,000 distinct CDR3 sequences, 40% to 55% of them seen only once. Regarding the study as a whole: For convalescent patients, 304 of the 307 vaccine-specific clones analyzed were classified as spike mono-reactive.

About this clonotype itself: The antigen remains unidentified.

Treatment: approximately nine-day PBMC culture with coronavirus spike peptide pools or control peptides (ViraFEST assay). The CDR3 spans 16 residues. Deletions cut 0 bases from V and 2 bases from J, with 12 bases between. The germline gives CDR1 SGHRS, CDR2 YFSETQ. The sequences come from CD4+ T cells from blood, cultured in vitro, collected before SARS-CoV-2 vaccination. This sequence was found in a human donor who had recovered from COVID-19. V and J are TRBV5-1 and TRBJ1-5; D possibly corresponds to TRBD1 (5 bases). Here the CDR3 reads CASSLDGGGGNQPQHF. As DNA, the CDR3 is TGCGCCAGCAGCTTGGACGGGGGTGGTGGCAATCAGCCCCAGCATTTT.